The clone carrying this T cell receptor (beta chain) was detected only a few times. Its antigen remains unknown. In the PCR, 60 Vbeta and 13 Jbeta primers were used. Profiled with immunoSEQ multiplex PCR; TCRdb holds only in-frame clones, not every one. The repertoire holds approximately 140,000 clones, 79% seen once, with roughly 6% in the top ten. This sample was taken from a study of cytomegalovirus exposure and HLA in healthy donors. Broader study findings: With later analysis, a missense DCLRE1C variant became linked to TCR beta V- and J-gene trimming.

Each of the donors was a healthy bone marrow donor. With 5 bases removed from V and 2 bases from J, the gap between germline ends came to 13 bases. This CDR3 is built from 14 residues. Germline-derived CDR1 and CDR2 are SEHNR and FQNEAQ (reference sequence). The receptor was isolated from a man between 50 and 59 years old in good health and CMV-seropositive. The chain carries TRBV7-9 and TRBJ2-7, with D possibly being TRBD2 (6 bases). Sequencing was done on a sample of PBMCs. The CDR3 region has the DNA TGTGCCAGCAGCACCTCGGGGGTAACCTACGAGCAGTACTTC. Translating gives CASSTSGVTYEQYF.